Sequencing of this TCR beta chain was carried out in a study of OX40 agonist ivuxolimab in advanced cancers. About the research overall: Every patient in dose escalation had hepatocellular carcinoma, melanoma, renal cell or head and neck cancer.

This clone was found once. Its antigen is not identified. The assay was immunoSEQ multiplex PCR, and TCRdb's table has in-frame clones only and misses some. Seen here are 45,000 to 60,000 clones, approximately 95% observed once, and the top ten hold approximately 25%. The CDR3 runs 15 residues. CDR1 and CDR2 from the germline V gene are LNHDA and SQIVND (reference sequence). V was clipped by 4 bases and J by 2 bases, with 12 bases between them. Study-wide results and limits: With doses of 0.1 to 3.0 mg/kg, CD4+ and CD8+ blood T cells had undergone clonal expansion by week 6.

The rearrangement uses TRBV19 and TRBJ1-5; D unclear. The TCR was taken from an adult with an advanced solid tumor such as melanoma, head and neck, liver or kidney cancer. The sample here was CD4+ or CD8+ T cells sorted from blood, taken in a trial of the OX40 agonist ivuxolimab. CDR3 residues: CASSSPGAGNQPQHF. CDR3 coding DNA: TGTGCCAGTAGTAGTCCTGGCGCGGGCAATCAGCCCCAGCATTTT.